The text below deals with one TCR beta chain. Via MiXCR, TCRdb re-called the 5' RACE reads, giving one row per CDR3 protein. The repertoire includes 690,000 or so distinct CDR3 sequences, approximately 9% of them detected once, and more than 0.75% sits in the top ten. These data are taken from a study of identical twins. These data are also associated with another study on yellow fever vaccine responses in identical twins.

The origin of this receptor is a woman aged 18 to 35 in good health. Specimen: PBMCs.

CDR3 in amino acids: CSARSEAGQQETQYF. The CDR3 region has the DNA TGCAGTGCTAGATCTGAAGCGGGACAGCAAGAGACCCAGTACTTC. The chain uses TRBV20-1 and TRBJ2-5, with D perhaps being TRBD1 or TRBD2 (7 bases each). The V end was cut by 2 bases, the J end by 2 bases, with 15 bases between. The length of the CDR3 is 15 residues. The germline gives CDR1 DFQATT, CDR2 SNEGSKA (reference sequence).